The 9 T cell receptor beta chains below were found in one sample sequenced in a study of blood T cell repertoires in COVID-19 (dated by TCRdb to about 2020). Receptor libraries were prepared by the immunoSEQ multiplex PCR assay. TCRdb took this table from immuneACCESS and kept in-frame rearrangements with V and J called. Such tables lack part of the clones; where checked against another copy, unresolved V genes explain under half of the gap, and the rest is unexplained. In this sample the table shows about 88,000 clones, approximately 90% of which occur a single time. The biggest ten clones account for more than 1.5% of the sample. The sample taken for sequencing was peripheral blood. These receptors all stem from a man in his sixties with acute or convalescent COVID-19.

This chain connects TRBV30 to TRBJ1-4; 7 positions match TRBD1. The CDR3 covers 14 residues. Germline values: CDR1 GTSNPN, CDR2 SVGIG (reference sequence). Trimming cost V 0 bases and J 5 bases; bases outside gene matches: 3. The DNA for the CDR3 is TGTGCCTGGAGTGTAGGGGGCGGGAATGAAAAACTGTTTTTT. Protein: CAWSVGGGNEKLFF.

The V and J genes are TRBV7-2 and TRBJ2-1, with 7 bases that match TRBD2. CDR1 and CDR2 from the germline V gene are SGHTA and FQGNSA. This CDR3 contains 18 residues. J was trimmed by 7 bases and V by 4 bases; bases with no gene match: 19. CDR3: CASSSFFTSAPTGNEQFF. The DNA for the CDR3 is TGTGCCAGCAGCTCGTTCTTTACTAGCGCACCGACGGGGAATGAGCAGTTCTTC.

There are a few counts of this clone. The rearrangement joins TRBV9 to TRBJ2-2, with 9 bases aligning to TRBD1. V gave up 4 bases and J gave up 5 bases; unmatched junction bases: 12. This CDR3 has 17 amino acids. Germline V CDR1 and CDR2: SGDLS, YYNGEE. This chain's CDR3 is CASSFHPGQGGTGELFF. In DNA, the CDR3 is TGTGCCAGCAGCTTCCATCCGGGACAGGGTGGAACCGGGGAGCTGTTTTTT.

Only a few counts were recorded for this clone. V is TRBV5-6 and J is TRBJ2-7; 7 positions match TRBD1. The CDR3 is made up of 16 amino acids. The trim removed 1 base at V and 3 bases at J, leaving 10 bases unmatched. Germline values: CDR1 SGHDT, CDR2 YYEEEE. CDR3 residues: CASSLRSWDRRYEQYF. The CDR3 DNA reads as TGTGCCAGCAGCTTGAGGTCCTGGGACAGACGCTACGAGCAGTACTTC.

The V gene is TRBV7-2, the J gene TRBJ2-5, with a possible D match to TRBD2 (6 bases). Looked up from germline, CDR1 is SGHTA and CDR2 is FQGNSA. The V end was cut by 1 base, the J end by 5 bases, with 11 bases between. The CDR3 has 14 amino acids. The CDR3 DNA follows: TGTGCCAGCAGCTTAGAAGCGGAGGGGGAGACCCAGTACTTC. It codes for CASSLEAEGETQYF.

This clone was seen just once. J is TRBJ1-1 and V is TRBV9; no reliable D call. CDR3 length equals 13 residues. In germline, CDR1 is SGDLS, CDR2 YYNGEE. V dropped 4 bases and J dropped 8 bases, with 15 bases sitting between them. The CDR3 sequence is CASSRGYEGEAFF. The CDR3 nucleotides are TGTGCCAGCAGCCGGGGATATGAAGGGGAAGCTTTCTTT.

The rearrangement joins TRBV9 to TRBJ1-1; a weak D match, TRBD1 (6 bases). Trimming removed 0 bases from V and 5 bases from J, with 17 bases in between. Per germline, CDR1 SGDLS and CDR2 YYNGEE. This CDR3 spans 16 amino acids. CDR3: CASSVGAGAISTEAFF. Written as DNA, the CDR3 is TGTGCCAGCAGCGTAGGCGCAGGGGCGATTTCGACTGAAGCTTTCTTT.

V is TRBV19 and J is TRBJ2-5; possible D gene TRBD1, 6 bases. Per the germline V gene, CDR1 is LNHDA and CDR2 is SQIVND (reference sequence). The CDR3 sequence is 15 residues long. V lost 1 base and J 2 bases, leaving 11 bases between the germline ends. The CDR3 region is CASSIGPDRQETQYF. Written as DNA, the CDR3 is TGTGCCAGTAGTATAGGGCCGGACAGACAAGAGACCCAGTACTTC.

The sample holds one count of this clone. The CDR3 sequence: CASKSRQPQHF. CDR3 DNA: TGTGCCAGCAAGTCGCGGCAGCCCCAGCATTTT. This chain uses TRBV28 with TRBJ1-5; unclear D gene. Between the trimmed V and J ends, which lost 7 bases and 7 bases, there was a span of 8 bases. This CDR3 comprises 11 residues. Germline assignment: CDR1 MDHEN and CDR2 SYDVKM. The variable domain in full, completed from reference TRBV28 and TRBJ1-5, reads DVKVTQSSRYLVKRTGEKVFLECVQDMDHENMFWYRQDPGLGLRLIYFSYDVKMKEKGDIPEGYSVSREKKERFSLILESASTNQTSMYLCASKSRQPQHFGDGTRLSIL.